Listed below are T cell receptor beta chains from one sample, sequenced in a study of blood T cells in healthy people across ages. TCRdb reanalysed the 5' RACE reads using MiXCR and keeps one entry per CDR3 protein. The table lists around 2 million distinct CDR3 sequences, around 42% of them singletons. Sequencing was carried out using blood. These receptors were collected from a human donor in good health. The CDR3 runs from the conserved cysteine through the conserved F or W. D genes are given only for firm matches. Where a row states a size, it is once, few, many or the class of an expanded clone; other rows omit it.

size	V	D	J	DNA	CDR3
NA	TRBV7-8	NA	TRBJ2-7	TGTGCCAGCAGCAGGCGGGGCCTGGGGTACGAGCAGTACTTC	CASSRRGLGYEQYF
few	TRBV3-1	NA	TRBJ2-1	TGTGCCAGCAGCCAGCTGACCTTGTCTCAGCAGTTCTTC	CASSQLTLSQQFF
NA	TRBV7-3	NA	TRBJ2-1	TGTGGCAGCAGCTGGGGACGAAGCTCCTACAATGAGCAGTTCTTC	CGSSWGRSSYNEQFF
NA	TRBV7-9	NA	TRBJ1-1	TGTGCCAGCAGTCCCGCCAGGGAAGTTTTGAACACTGAAGCTTTCTTT	CASSPAREVLNTEAFF
few	TRBV7-9	NA	TRBJ1-2	TGTGCCGGACATGGTTCTAACTATGGCTACACCTTC	CAGHGSNYGYTF
NA	TRBV27	NA	TRBJ2-3	TGTGCCAGCAGTCTCCTTTTATCGGATACGCAGTATTTT	CASSLLLSDTQYF
NA	TRBV29-1	TRBD1	TRBJ1-5	TGCAGCGTCTCTGGGGACAGCCATAGCAATCAGCCCCAGCATTTT	CSVSGDSHSNQPQHF
NA	TRBV12-3/TRBV12-4	TRBD1	TRBJ2-5	TGTGCCAGCAGTTTAGCTACAGGGGTTGGGACCCAGTACTTC	CASSLATGVGTQYF
NA	TRBV6-5	NA	TRBJ1-1	TGTGCCAGCGCCCTTGACAGCAACACTGAAGCTTTCTTT	CASALDSNTEAFF
few	TRBV7-2	NA	TRBJ1-4	TGTGCCAGCAGCTTACAGGGTATAGGTGAAAAACTGTTTTTT	CASSLQGIGEKLFF
NA	TRBV4-2	TRBD1	TRBJ1-2	TGTGCCAGCAGCCAAGAAGGCACAGGGGGCGGCTACACCTTC	CASSQEGTGGGYTF
NA	TRBV19	NA	TRBJ1-4	TGTGCCAGTAGTCGAGCCCAGACGTATGAAAAACTGTTTTTT	CASSRAQTYEKLFF
NA	TRBV5-4	TRBD1	TRBJ1-6	TGTGCCAGCAGCATCGCAGGGGGTAGATCACCCCTCCACTTT	CASSIAGGRSPLHF
NA	TRBV20-1	TRBD1	TRBJ2-5	TGCAGTGCACCGGGACAGGGGATCGAGACCCAGTACTTC	CSAPGQGIETQYF
few	TRBV7-2	NA	TRBJ2-1	TGTGCCAGCAGCTTCGGAGACCCCCTCTACAATGAGCAGTTCTTC	CASSFGDPLYNEQFF
few	TRBV11-2	NA	TRBJ2-3	TGTGCCAGCAGCTTAGATAGGGCAGGGCGCTTAAGAGATACGCAGTATTTT	CASSLDRAGRLRDTQYF
once	TRBV29-1	NA	TRBJ1-1	TGCAGCGTTGATTTAAGGGTTTCCGAAGCTTTCTTT	CSVDLRVSEAFF
few	TRBV4-3	NA	TRBJ2-7	TGCGCCAGCAGCCAAGAAATTTGGCAGAGATACGAGCAGTACTTC	CASSQEIWQRYEQYF
NA	TRBV18	TRBD2	TRBJ2-5	TGTGCCAGCTCACCACTAGCGGGGGGTCTCCAAGAGACCCAGTACTTC	CASSPLAGGLQETQYF
NA	TRBV7-8	NA	TRBJ2-1	TGTGCCAGCAGCTGGGTTTGGCCAACGAAGGGCAATGAGCAGTTCTTC	CASSWVWPTKGNEQFF
once	TRBV24-1	NA	TRBJ1-2	TGTGCCACCCAAAAGACACCAAACTATGGCTACACCTTC	CATQKTPNYGYTF
NA	TRBV4-2	TRBD2	TRBJ2-1	TGTGCCAGCAGGCCAGGACTAGCGGGGGTTCACAATGAGCAGTTCTTC	CASRPGLAGVHNEQFF
NA	TRBV29-1	NA	TRBJ1-1	TGCAGCGTTGGTGGTGTCGGCAGGTCCCCCTACGATGAAGCTTTCTTT	CSVGGVGRSPYDEAFF
NA	TRBV20-1	TRBD2	TRBJ2-7	TGCAGTGCTAGGGTTCTAGCGGGGGCCAAATACGAGCAGTACTTC	CSARVLAGAKYEQYF
NA	TRBV5-1	TRBD2	TRBJ2-3	TGCGCCAGCAGCCCGGGACTAGCGAGAGACACAGATACGCAGTATTTT	CASSPGLARDTDTQYF
NA	TRBV6-2/TRBV6-3	NA	TRBJ1-5	TGTGCCAGCAGGTCTCGCGATAGCAATCAGCCCCAGCATTTT	CASRSRDSNQPQHF
NA	TRBV5-1	NA	TRBJ2-7	TGCGCCAGCGGCCCGAGGAGGCAGGTTAACTCCTACGAGCAGTACTTC	CASGPRRQVNSYEQYF
many	TRBV29-1	NA	TRBJ2-1	TGCAGCGTATCCGGCAGGGCCAACAATGAGCAGTTCTTC	CSVSGRANNEQFF
few	TRBV12-3/TRBV12-4	NA	TRBJ1-5	TGTGCCAGCAGGGGTACGGGGAGCAATCAGCCCCAGCATTTT	CASRGTGSNQPQHF
NA	TRBV11-2	TRBD1	TRBJ1-6	TGTGCCAGCAGCTTGGACAGGGCGCGGACACCCCTCCACTTT	CASSLDRARTPLHF
NA	TRBV20-1	NA	TRBJ2-1	TGCAGTGTACCTAGTTGGGGTCATGAGCAGTTCTTC	CSVPSWGHEQFF
many	TRBV5-1	NA	TRBJ2-7	TGCGCCAGCAGCCTCGAGGCGGACTCCTACGAGCAGTACTTC	CASSLEADSYEQYF
few	TRBV6-2/TRBV6-3	NA	TRBJ2-1	TGTGCCAGCAGTTACGGCGGGGCCAACTCCTACAATGAGCAGTTCTTC	CASSYGGANSYNEQFF
few	TRBV12-5	NA	TRBJ1-1	TGTGCTAGTGGTTTGGTACTTGATGGAACAGCTTCTGAAGCTTTCTTT	CASGLVLDGTASEAFF
few	TRBV3-1	NA	TRBJ2-7	TGTGCCAGCAGCCAAGAGCCTCCCGAGTCCCCACCCTACGAGCAGTACTTC	CASSQEPPESPPYEQYF
NA	TRBV29-1	TRBD1	TRBJ1-4	TGCAGCGTTGAAGCAGGGGGCTTTGAAAAACTGTTTTTT	CSVEAGGFEKLFF
NA	TRBV18	NA	TRBJ1-2	TGTGCCGGCTCGCCCAGCGGAGGCAGTCATGGCTACACCTTC	CAGSPSGGSHGYTF
many	TRBV12-3/TRBV12-4	TRBD2	TRBJ2-7	TGTGCCAGCAGCTTAGCCGGGACTACCTACGAGCAGTACTTC	CASSLAGTTYEQYF
NA	TRBV11-3	NA	TRBJ1-1	TGTGCCAGCAGCTTAGCCAATTCGAACACTGAAGCTTTCTTT	CASSLANSNTEAFF
NA	TRBV12-3/TRBV12-4	NA	TRBJ2-3	TGTGCCAGCAGTTTAGATCTCTATGATACGCAGTATTTT	CASSLDLYDTQYF